This T cell receptor beta chain stems from a study of control samples from healthy donors and cancer patients. Sequenced by immunoSEQ multiplex PCR; TCRdb stores in-frame clones only, minus some. The table lists about 99,000 clones, roughly 91% of them singletons, with over 15% in the top ten. V was clipped by 2 bases and J by 2 bases, with 10 bases between them. Germline V CDR1 and CDR2: MNHEY, SMNVEV (reference sequence). The CDR3 runs to 14 residues. Sequencing was performed on PBMCs. The chain has TRBV27 and TRBJ2-7; D not resolved. The origin of this receptor is a man aged 55-75 years with lung cancer. The CDR3 nucleotides are TGTGCCAGCAGTTTAACCCCAGGAACCTACGAGCAGTACTTC. This translates into CASSLTPGTYEQYF.